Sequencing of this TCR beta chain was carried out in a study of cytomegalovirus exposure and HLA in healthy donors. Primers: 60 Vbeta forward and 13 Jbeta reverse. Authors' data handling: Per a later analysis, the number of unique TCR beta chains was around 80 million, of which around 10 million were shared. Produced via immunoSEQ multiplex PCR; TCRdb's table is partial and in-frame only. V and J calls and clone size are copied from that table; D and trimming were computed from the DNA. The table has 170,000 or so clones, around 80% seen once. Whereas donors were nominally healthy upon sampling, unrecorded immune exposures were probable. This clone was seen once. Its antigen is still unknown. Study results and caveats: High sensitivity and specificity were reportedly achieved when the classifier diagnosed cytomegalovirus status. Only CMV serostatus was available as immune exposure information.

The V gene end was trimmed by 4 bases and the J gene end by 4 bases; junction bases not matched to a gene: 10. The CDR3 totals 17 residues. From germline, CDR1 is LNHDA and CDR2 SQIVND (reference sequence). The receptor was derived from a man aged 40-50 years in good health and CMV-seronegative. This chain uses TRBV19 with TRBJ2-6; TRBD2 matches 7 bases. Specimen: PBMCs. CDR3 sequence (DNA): TGTGCCAGTAGTAGCCGCGGGGGATTCAGGGGGGCCAACGTCCTGACTTTC. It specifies CASSSRGGFRGANVLTF.